The 32 T cell receptor beta chains below all came from one sample that was sequenced in a study of T cells in Graves' hyperthyroidism and ophthalmopathy. RNA transcripts served as the template for amplifying TCR beta CDR3 regions. Primed by the HTBI set, a first-round RT-PCR was run on the TCR CDR3. TCRdb re-analysed the multiplex PCR reads in MiXCR, keeping a single row per CDR3 protein. The data show over 650,000 distinct CDR3 sequences, around 17% seen once. The sample consisted of blood. Every receptor here comes from a man between 18 and 29 years old with Graves' hyperthyroidism.

This clonotype came up many times. The V gene is TRBV7-2, the J gene TRBJ2-7; TRBD2 might be the D (7 bases). V was cut by 1 base and J by 4 bases, with 14 bases left in between. This CDR3 spans 15 amino acids. Germline CDR1 and CDR2: SGHTA and FQGNSA. CDR3 protein: CASSLEGGQWYEQYF. The CDR3 DNA follows: TGTGCCAGCAGCTTAGAGGGGGGGCAATGGTACGAGCAGTACTTC.

CDR3 nucleotide sequence: TGCAGCGTTGGAACGGGGGGCAATCAGCCCCAGCATTTT. Amino acids: CSVGTGGNQPQHF. The chain combines TRBV29-1 with TRBJ1-5; D may be TRBD1 (5 bases). The germline gives CDR1 SQVTM, CDR2 ANQGSEA. V shed 4 bases and J shed 2 bases, with 9 bases lying between them. The CDR3 runs to 13 residues.

This clonotype was observed at least ten times. This chain connects TRBV12-3 or TRBV12-4 to TRBJ2-1; D is unclear. The CDR3 extends over 13 amino acids. Trimming stripped 5 bases from V and 9 bases from J, with 14 bases between. The CDR3 DNA reads TGTGCCAGCAGTCTGTATAACTTGGTTGAGCAGTTCTTC. Protein product: CASSLYNLVEQFF.

This clonotype has a count of ten or more. The chain links TRBV19 to TRBJ2-7, with D perhaps TRBD1 (5 bases). The germline CDR1 and CDR2 sequences are LNHDA and SQIVND (reference sequence). The germline V and J ends were trimmed by 5 bases and 5 bases, with 19 bases remaining between them. The CDR3 runs 15 residues. CDR3 in DNA: TGTGCCAGTAGTCCAGCGACAGCCCACCGGGACGAGCAGTACTTC. Residues: CASSPATAHRDEQYF.

This clonotype was counted ten times or more. The gene calls are TRBV7-9 and TRBJ2-5, with a tentative D call TRBD1 (6 bases). V lost 5 bases to trimming and J lost 4 bases, with 11 bases between them. Germline V lookup: CDR1 SEHNR, CDR2 FQNEAQ (reference sequence). The length of the CDR3 is 13 residues. CDR3 residues: CASSALGGETQYF. The CDR3 DNA reads TGTGCCAGCAGCGCCCTAGGGGGAGAGACCCAGTACTTC.

The sample holds many counts of this clonotype. The CDR3 sequence: CASTTDWDREAFF. In DNA, the CDR3 is TGTGCCAGCACCACTGACTGGGACAGGGAGGCTTTCTTT. The chain uses TRBV28 and TRBJ1-1, with 9 bases matching TRBD1. V gave up 7 bases and J gave up 11 bases; unmatched junction bases: 11. The length of the CDR3 is 13 residues. Per germline, CDR1 MDHEN and CDR2 SYDVKM.

This clonotype was counted only a few times. The gene calls are TRBV15 and TRBJ2-5; D unclear. Germline lookup yields CDR1 LNHNV and CDR2 YYDKDF (reference sequence). This CDR3 has 15 residues. Trimming shortened V by 0 bases and J by 1 base, and 9 bases separated the two germline ends. The CDR3 protein is CATSRDRAFQETQYF. The DNA of the CDR3 is TGTGCCACCAGCAGAGATAGGGCTTTCCAAGAGACCCAGTACTTC.

J is TRBJ2-2 and V is TRBV10-2; D tentatively fits TRBD1 or TRBD2 (5 bases each). The germline V gene encodes CDR1 WSHSY and CDR2 SAAADI. Trimming shortened V by 6 bases and J by 4 bases, and 18 bases separated the two germline ends. The CDR3 consists of 16 residues. The CDR3 sequence is CASSLGPENGTGELFF. DNA of the CDR3: TGCGCCAGCAGCTTGGGACCCGAGAACGGCACCGGGGAGCTGTTTTTT.

This clonotype was seen only a few times. The J gene is TRBJ1-2, the V gene TRBV29-1; D ambiguous. CDR1 is SQVTM, CDR2 ANQGSEA, per germline. Trimming shortened V by 1 base and J by 8 bases, and 11 bases separated the two germline ends. CDR3 length: 12 residues. The CDR3 DNA follows: TGCAGCGTTGAAGGCCCGGGTGAGGGCTACACCTTC. It codes for CSVEGPGEGYTF. Full variable domain (rest looked up from reference TRBV29-1 and TRBJ1-2): SAVISQKPSRDICQRGTSLTIQCQVDSQVTMMFWYRQQPGQSLTLIATANQGSEATYESGFVIDKFPISRPNLTFSTLTVSNMSPEDSSIYLCSVEGPGEGYTFGSGTRLTVV.

This clonotype was found a few times. The J gene is TRBJ2-7, the V gene TRBV7-6; TRBD2 aligns across 9 bases. This CDR3 comprises 15 residues. The J segment lost 4 bases and the V segment lost 1 base, leaving 5 bases of the junction unmatched. CDR1 is SGHVS, CDR2 FNYEAQ, per germline. CDR3 DNA sequence: TGTGCCAGCAGCTTAGGGGTAGCGGGGGCTTACGAGCAGTACTTC. Its translation: CASSLGVAGAYEQYF.

V is TRBV7-2 and J is TRBJ2-3, with a possible D match to TRBD2 (5 bases). This CDR3 is built from 14 residues. V dropped 5 bases and J dropped 10 bases, with 19 bases sitting between them. Germline V gene data show CDR1 as SGHTA and CDR2 as FQGNSA. CDR3 DNA sequence: TGTGCCAGCAGCCTTGAGCCCGGCACCGGGGCGCAGTATTTT. This encodes CASSLEPGTGAQYF.

The chain links TRBV3-1 to TRBJ1-2; 7 nucleotides line up with TRBD1. J was trimmed by 8 bases and V by 5 bases; bases with no gene match: 8. Germline V gene data show CDR1 as LGHDT and CDR2 as YNNKEL (reference sequence). This CDR3 has 13 residues. The CDR3 loop reads CASSDDQGEGYTF. The DNA of the CDR3 is TGTGCCAGCAGCGACGACCAGGGGGAAGGCTACACCTTC.

There are a few counts of this clonotype. The chain joins TRBV7-2 to TRBJ2-1, with 8 bases fitting TRBD2. CDR3 length: 15 amino acids. CDR1 and CDR2 from the germline V gene are SGHTA and FQGNSA. V was pared by 3 bases and J by 2 bases, with 3 bases of the junction left unmatched. The chain's CDR3 is CASSLGLGAYNEQFF. The CDR3 DNA follows: TGTGCCAGCAGCTTGGGACTAGGTGCCTACAATGAGCAGTTCTTC.

This clonotype was counted many times. V and J are TRBV5-8 and TRBJ2-1; 10 bases match TRBD2. Unmatched junction bases numbered 9, after V lost 6 bases and J lost 6 bases. The CDR3 loop spans 15 amino acids. Germline CDR1 is SGHTS and CDR2 is YDEGEE. In DNA, the CDR3 is TGTGCCAGCAAGGCTAGCGGGAGAGATAGCAATGAGCAGTTCTTC. This encodes CASKASGRDSNEQFF. The full variable domain, its missing parts supplied by reference TRBV5-8 and TRBJ2-1, is EAGVTQSPTHLIKTRGQQATLRCSPISGHTSVYWYQQALGLGLQFLLWYDEGEERNRGNFPPRFSGRQFPNYSSELNVNALELEDSALYLCASKASGRDSNEQFFGPGTRLTVL.

Notes on this clonotype: An end of the junction differs from the germline gene, which may be a read error. This chain connects TRBV7-9 to TRBJ2-2, with no clear D. Germline V CDR1 and CDR2: SEHNR, FQNEAQ (reference sequence). The CDR3 covers 14 residues. CDR3 amino acids: CASSLAQTPGELFF. DNA for the CDR3: TGTGCCAGCAGCTTAGCGCAGACCCCCGGTGAGCTGTTTTTT. The full variable domain, rest sourced from reference TRBV7-9 and TRBJ2-2, is DTGVSQNPRHKITKRGQNVTFRCDPISEHNRLYWYRQTLGQGPEFLTYFQNEAQLEKSRLLSDRFSAERPKGSFSTLEIQRTEQGDSAMYLCASSLAQTPGELFFGEGSRLTVL.

This clonotype was detected many times. This chain links TRBV19 with TRBJ1-1; D gene unclear. CDR3 length equals 13 residues. Between the trimmed V and J ends, which lost 3 bases and 1 base, there was a span of 6 bases. The V gene's germline CDR1 is LNHDA and CDR2 SQIVND (reference sequence). CDR3 region: CASSMSRNTEAFF. The CDR3 nucleotides are TGTGCCAGTAGTATGTCCAGGAACACTGAAGCTTTCTTT.

This clonotype was seen more than once but under ten times. The genes are TRBV9 and TRBJ2-7, with 8 positions matching TRBD2. This CDR3 spans 16 amino acids. Germline V gives CDR1 SGDLS, CDR2 YYNGEE. Unmatched junction bases numbered 7, after V lost 0 bases and J lost 2 bases. CDR3 DNA: TGTGCCAGCAGCGTAGGCCCCAGCGGGGGAACCTACGAGCAGTACTTC. Translated, it gives CASSVGPSGGTYEQYF. Drawing the rest from reference TRBV9 and TRBJ2-7, the complete variable domain is DSGVTQTPKHLITATGQRVTLRCSPRSGDLSVYWYQQSLDQGLQFLIQYYNGEERAKGNILERFSAQQFPDLHSELNLSSLELGDSALYFCASSVGPSGGTYEQYFGPGTRLTVT.

Remarks on this clonotype: A single base separates this from a much larger clone, so it may be a read error. J is TRBJ1-1 and V is TRBV3-1; 7 nucleotides match TRBD1. The CDR3 runs 14 residues. The V gene's germline CDR1 is LGHDT and CDR2 YNNKEL (reference sequence). The chain's CDR3 is CASSCSDRNPEAFF. The CDR3 bases are TGTGCCAGCAGCTGCTCGGACAGGAACCCTGAAGCTTTCTTT.

J is TRBJ1-1 and V is TRBV29-1; TRBD1 aligns across 9 bases. There are 13 residues in the CDR3. Trimming took 6 bases from V and 5 from J; bases not matched to a gene: 7. Germline loops: CDR1 SQVTM, CDR2 ANQGSEA. CDR3 coding DNA: TGCAGCGTCGAACAGGGGGCGCGGACTGAAGCTTTCTTT. This codes for CSVEQGARTEAFF.

The V and J genes are TRBV7-9 and TRBJ2-7; D unclear. The length of the CDR3 is 16 residues. Germline CDR1 and CDR2: SEHNR and FQNEAQ (reference sequence). Trimming cost V 4 bases and J 3 bases, with 19 bases left between them. The CDR3 coding sequence is TGTGCCAGCAGCTCCTCCGACAAGTTCGCAGTCTACGAGCAGTACTTC. The encoded protein is CASSSSDKFAVYEQYF.

This clonotype was seen ten or more times. The chain employs TRBV12-3 or TRBV12-4 and TRBJ2-1; D might be TRBD2 (6 bases). The CDR3 spans 14 residues. V was pared by 1 base and J by 8 bases, with 12 bases between. This CDR3 is CASSLEEGWDEQFF. DNA for the CDR3: TGTGCCAGCAGTTTAGAGGAGGGTTGGGATGAGCAGTTCTTC.

V gene TRBV20-1 combines with J gene TRBJ2-7; TRBD1 aligns across 8 bases. CDR1 DFQATT and CDR2 SNEGSKA come from the germline V gene (reference sequence). The CDR3 runs 14 residues. The V segment lost 5 bases and the J segment 1 base; nucleotides outside the gene matches: 7. In DNA, the CDR3 is TGCAGTGCTTTCCGGGACAGGCATTCCTACGAGCAGTACTTC. This translates into CSAFRDRHSYEQYF.

This clonotype was counted between two and nine times. J is TRBJ2-7 and V is TRBV5-5, with TRBD1 matching 7 bases. V lost 0 bases, J lost 2 bases, and 5 bases stayed unmatched. Germline V CDR1 and CDR2: SGHKS, YYEKEE (reference sequence). The CDR3 length is 15 residues. The CDR3 bases are TGTGCCAGCAGCTTGGAGGGGACAGCCCCCTACGAGCAGTACTTC. Translation: CASSLEGTAPYEQYF.

This sequence joins TRBV19 and TRBJ2-3; 7 bases align to TRBD2. J gave up 0 bases and V 3 bases, and 6 bases lay outside the gene matches. CDR3 length: 16 amino acids. The germline gives CDR1 LNHDA, CDR2 SQIVND (reference sequence). The DNA for the CDR3 is TGTGCCAGTAGTATCGCACTAGCGACTAGCACAGATACGCAGTATTTT. Translation: CASSIALATSTDTQYF.

This clonotype was seen many times. The chain joins TRBV6-1 to TRBJ2-5, with 9 bases that match TRBD1. Germline V lookup: CDR1 MNHNS, CDR2 SASEGT. The CDR3 is 14 residues long. Trimming at V came to 4 bases and at J to 5 bases, leaving 5 bases not matched to a gene. CDR3 DNA: TGTGCCAGCAGTGCCGGGACAGGGTGGGAGACCCAGTACTTC. This gives the protein CASSAGTGWETQYF.

This chain uses TRBV2 with TRBJ2-3; 11 bases map to TRBD1. After removal of 6 bases from V and 3 bases from J, the junction contained 5 bases not matched to a gene. This CDR3 has 15 amino acids. Per germline, CDR1 SNHLY and CDR2 FYNNEI. The CDR3: CASRWDRGFTDTQYF. The CDR3 nucleotides read TGTGCCAGCAGGTGGGACAGGGGGTTTACAGATACGCAGTATTTT.

This clonotype was observed many times. This chain uses TRBV28 with TRBJ2-1, with 10 bases lining up with TRBD2. V gave up 5 bases and J gave up 6 bases; unmatched junction bases: 10. The CDR3 extends over 16 amino acids. The germline CDR1 and CDR2 sequences are MDHEN and SYDVKM. CDR3 coding DNA: TGTGCCAGCAGTCCCCCTCCTAGCGGGAGTCCCAATGAGCAGTTCTTC. Its protein is CASSPPPSGSPNEQFF.

This clonotype was observed many times. V and J are TRBV28 and TRBJ2-7; D unclear. V shed 10 bases and J shed 0 bases, with 19 bases lying between them. The CDR3 length is 15 residues. The germline V gene encodes CDR1 MDHEN and CDR2 SYDVKM. The CDR3 DNA reads TGTGCCATCACCGGGCCAAACACCGGCTCCTACGAGCAGTACTTC. Amino acids: CAITGPNTGSYEQYF.

There are many counts of this clonotype. The chain uses TRBV30 and TRBJ2-3, with D perhaps matching TRBD1 (7 bases). This CDR3 has 15 residues. With 0 bases removed from V and 4 bases from J, the gap between germline ends came to 14 bases. Germline values: CDR1 GTSNPN, CDR2 SVGIG (reference sequence). CDR3 DNA: TGTGCCTGGAGTGTAACCGGAGGGGGCGCAGATACGCAGTATTTT. It codes for CAWSVTGGGADTQYF.

The chain has TRBV3-1 and TRBJ2-5; D unclear. The CDR3 has 15 residues. Germline V gives CDR1 LGHDT, CDR2 YNNKEL (reference sequence). Trimming pared 4 bases from V and 5 bases from J, leaving 17 bases between. In nucleotides, the CDR3 is TGTGCCAGCAGCCCGTTAGCAGACCCCAGGGAGACCCAGTACTTC. Translated: CASSPLADPRETQYF.

This clonotype was recorded a few times. The chain links TRBV3-1 to TRBJ2-7; 12 nucleotides agree with TRBD1. CDR3 size: 14 residues. J lost 8 bases, V lost 4 bases, and 6 bases had no gene match. The V gene's germline CDR1 is LGHDT and CDR2 YNNKEL (reference sequence). This chain's CDR3 is CASSLGTGGLKQYF. CDR3 in DNA: TGTGCCAGCAGCCTTGGGACAGGGGGCCTCAAGCAGTACTTC.

The chain recombines TRBV24-1 with TRBJ1-2; 10 nucleotides agree with TRBD1. The J segment lost 4 bases and the V segment lost 2 bases, leaving 6 bases of the junction unmatched. CDR1 and CDR2 from the germline V gene are KGHDR and SFDVKD. The CDR3 contains 16 residues. This chain's CDR3 is CATSDSRTGGSYGYTF. The CDR3 bases are TGTGCCACCAGTGATTCACGGACAGGGGGTTCCTATGGCTACACCTTC.